This T cell receptor beta chain appears in the sequencing data of a study of T cell responses to AZD1222 COVID-19 vaccine. There are 14 residues in the CDR3. V lost 0 bases, J lost 3 bases, and 10 bases lay in between. Germline CDR1 reads SGHDT; CDR2 reads YYEEEE. The table came from immunoSEQ multiplex PCR; TCRdb's copy has only in-frame clones and leaves some out. The sample carries approximately 130,000 clones, 80% to 90% recorded once. The V call is TRBV5-6, the J call TRBJ2-7; the D gene is possibly TRBD1 (5 bases). The sequencing used peripheral blood, collected on day 0 of MenACWY control vaccination. The receptor's source is an adult in good health. The CDR3 DNA reads as TGTGCCAGCAGCTTGGCCGGCAGGGACTACGAGCAGTACTTC. Residues: CASSLAGRDYEQYF.